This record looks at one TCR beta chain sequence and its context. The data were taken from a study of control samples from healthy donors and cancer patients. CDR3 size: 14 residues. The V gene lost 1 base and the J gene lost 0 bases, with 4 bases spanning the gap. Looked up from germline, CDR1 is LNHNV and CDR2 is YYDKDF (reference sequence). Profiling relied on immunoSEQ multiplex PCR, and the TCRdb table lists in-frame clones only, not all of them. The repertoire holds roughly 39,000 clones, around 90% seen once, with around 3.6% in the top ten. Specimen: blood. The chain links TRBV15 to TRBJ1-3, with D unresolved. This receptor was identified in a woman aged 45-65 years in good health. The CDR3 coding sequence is TGTGCCACCAGCAGAGCAGGCTCTGGAAACACCATATATTTT. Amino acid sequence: CATSRAGSGNTIYF.